The clone carrying this T cell receptor beta chain has a handful of counts. Its antigen is unidentified. This specimen comes from a study of T cells after yellow fever vaccination. Overall study results and limits: Shared CD4/CD8 clonotypes were a small share, likely from convergent recombination.

Production of TCR cDNA was by 5'RACE template switching, which also added a universal primer site and UMIs. TCRdb re-analysed the 5' RACE reads in MiXCR, keeping a single row per CDR3 protein. This sample has 400,000 or so distinct CDR3 sequences, with about 17% found just once. Germline values: CDR1 KGHSH, CDR2 LQKENI. V shed 0 bases and J 13 bases; nucleotides not matched to a gene: 4. The CDR3 is 13 amino acids. The chain joins TRBV18 to TRBJ2-1, with 9 bases that match TRBD1. The TCR comes from a man between 18 and 35 years old who received the YFV17D yellow fever vaccine. Sequences were derived from PBMCs, sampled before the yellow fever booster vaccination. CDR3 residues: CASSPPGQGNQFF. DNA for the CDR3: TGTGCCAGCTCACCACCGGGACAGGGTAACCAGTTCTTC.